A single sample gave rise to the 5 T cell receptor beta chains below, sequenced in a study of T cell responses to AZD1222 COVID-19 vaccine. Only in-frame clones appear in the TCRdb table, and some are missing; sequencing was by immunoSEQ multiplex PCR. The table lists tens of thousands of clones, roughly four fifths of them singletons, with roughly 3.1% in the top ten. The sequencing here drew on peripheral blood, taken on day 0 of AZD1222 vaccination. The receptor source for this set is an adult in good health.

CDR3 amino acids: CASSLEGNEQFF. The CDR3 DNA sequence: TGTGCCAGCAGTTTGGAGGGCAATGAGCAGTTCTTC. This chain joins TRBV6-6 and TRBJ2-1, with a weak D call TRBD2 (6 bases). V was trimmed by 4 bases and J by 6 bases, leaving 7 bases between them. Germline V CDR1 and CDR2: MNHNY, SVGAGI (reference sequence). The CDR3 has 12 residues.

The J gene is TRBJ2-7, the V gene TRBV2; unclear D gene. The CDR3 covers 15 residues. Germline lookup yields CDR1 SNHLY and CDR2 FYNNEI. Trimming took off 4 bases at V and 0 bases at J, with 13 bases between the two ends. CDR3 region: CASSGWASSSYEQYF. As DNA, the CDR3 is TGTGCCAGCAGTGGATGGGCTTCAAGCTCCTACGAGCAGTACTTC. The full variable domain, rest sourced from reference TRBV2 and TRBJ2-7, is EPEVTQTPSHQVTQMGQEVILRCVPISNHLYFYWYRQILGQKVEFLVSFYNNEISEKSEIFDDQFSVERPDGSNFTLKIRSTKLEDSAMYFCASSGWASSSYEQYFGPGTRLTVT.

This chain uses TRBV19 with TRBJ2-3, with 10 bases identical to TRBD1. J gave up 0 bases and V 5 bases, and 8 bases lay outside the gene matches. The V gene's germline CDR1 is LNHDA and CDR2 SQIVND (reference sequence). This CDR3 is built from 17 residues. This CDR3 reads CASSHGQGGFSTDTQYF. The CDR3 DNA follows: TGTGCCAGTAGTCACGGACAGGGGGGCTTTAGCACAGATACGCAGTATTTT.

The chain joins TRBV3-1 (or the pseudogene TRBV3-2) to TRBJ1-1; 7 nucleotides align to TRBD1. The CDR3 runs 14 residues. Germline V gene sequence: CDR1 LGHDT, CDR2 YNNKEL (reference sequence). Unmatched junction bases numbered 3, after V lost 1 base and J lost 4 bases. The CDR3 nucleotides read TGTGCCAGCAGCCAAGGAGGGGGCGTCACTGAAGCTTTCTTT. Its translation is CASSQGGGVTEAFF.

CDR3 sequence (DNA): TGTGCCAGCAGCCAAAGGTGGGGACAGGGGGCTGCCAACGAGCAGTACTTC. Translated: CASSQRWGQGAANEQYF. The V gene is TRBV4-2, the J gene TRBJ2-7, with 12 positions matching TRBD1. Germline V gene lookup returns CDR1 LGHNA and CDR2 YNFKEQ. The CDR3 runs to 17 residues. V lost 2 bases to trimming and J lost 5 bases; unmatched junction nucleotides: 10.